This record concerns one T cell receptor (beta chain) sequence. Evenly divided among several immunoSEQ plates was the genomic DNA of each subset. The authors sequenced unsorted PBMC DNA on ten immunoSEQ deep assay plates. Some clones are missing from TCRdb's copy, which holds only in-frame ones; the method was immunoSEQ multiplex PCR. Of around 530,000 clones listed, around 76% were seen once; the top ten hold about 12%. It was around 91 million PBMCs that unsorted samples used for genomic DNA. There are 13 residues in the CDR3. V lost 2 bases to trimming and J lost 2 bases, with 6 bases between them. Germline V lookup: CDR1 SEHNR, CDR2 FQNEAQ (reference sequence). These data originate in a study of shared clonotypes between healthy human individuals.

The sequenced sample was PBMCs. This sequence joins TRBV7-9 and TRBJ1-1, with a weak D call TRBD1 (5 bases). This receptor was obtained from a woman in her 40s in good health. Some clones in this sample may be carry-over from other donors' samples. DNA of the CDR3: TGTGCCAGCAGCTTACAGGGAAACACTGAAGCTTTCTTT. As protein: CASSLQGNTEAFF.